This passage covers 5 T cell receptor beta chains from one sample sequenced in a study of shared clonotypes between healthy human individuals. The repertoire was sequenced with immunoSEQ multiplex PCR; TCRdb's copy has only in-frame clones and lacks some. This table holds 2,500,000 or so clones, approximately 94% found once. The sequencing sample was made of naive CD4+ T cells sorted from blood. Documented subset: CD45RA+ positively selected. The receptors here all came from a man younger than 35 in good health.

This rearrangement joins TRBV5-1 to TRBJ2-2, with D tentatively TRBD1 or TRBD2 (5 bases each). Germline-derived CDR1 and CDR2 are SGHRS and YFSETQ. This CDR3 is built from 16 residues. V lost 6 bases, J lost 3 bases, and 18 bases lay in between. CDR3 sequence: CASNIAPGLDTGELFF. CDR3 nucleotide sequence: TGCGCCAGCAACATAGCCCCGGGGCTTGACACCGGGGAGCTGTTTTTT.

The chain uses TRBV19 and TRBJ2-5; TRBD2 matches at 11 bases. The CDR3 sequence is 15 residues long. J gave up 1 base and V 6 bases, and 4 bases lay outside the gene matches. Germline V gives CDR1 LNHDA, CDR2 SQIVND (reference sequence). The CDR3 DNA reads TGTGCCAGTAGCCGACTAGCGGGGACCCAAGAGACCCAGTACTTC. It is translated as CASSRLAGTQETQYF.

In the case of this clone: The junction differs from germline at one of its ends, possibly a read error. This chain joins TRBV11-2 and TRBJ2-7, with 11 bases aligning to TRBD1. The CDR3 contains 14 residues. From germline, CDR1 is SGHAT and CDR2 FQNNGV. The CDR3 DNA sequence: TGTGCCAGCAGCTTAAATTCCCGGACAGGGGGCAAGCACTTC. Translated: CASSLNSRTGGKHF.

The chain employs TRBV5-6 and TRBJ2-3; D is perhaps TRBD2 (8 bases). Germline CDR1 is SGHDT and CDR2 is YYEEEE. V was cut by 0 bases and J by 5 bases, with 13 bases left in between. This CDR3 is 15 amino acids long. CDR3 amino acids: CASSLAGGGIDTQYF. The CDR3 region has the DNA TGTGCCAGCAGCTTGGCGGGAGGGGGCATAGATACGCAGTATTTT. The full variable domain, completed using reference TRBV5-6 and TRBJ2-3, is DAGVTQSPTHLIKTRGQQVTLRCSPKSGHDTVSWYQQALGQGPQFIFQYYEEEERQRGNFPDRFSGHQFPNYSSELNVNALLLGDSALYLCASSLAGGGIDTQYFGPGTRLTVL.

The chain recombines TRBV2 with TRBJ1-1, with D tentatively TRBD1 (5 bases). Deletions cut 7 bases from V and 5 bases from J, with 14 bases between. The CDR3 covers 13 residues. CDR1 SNHLY and CDR2 FYNNEI come from the germline V gene. CDR3 sequence reads: CASNIGVGTEAFF. The CDR3 DNA reads as TGTGCCAGCAACATAGGGGTAGGGACTGAAGCTTTCTTT. The complete variable domain, with remaining parts taken from reference TRBV2 and TRBJ1-1, reads EPEVTQTPSHQVTQMGQEVILRCVPISNHLYFYWYRQILGQKVEFLVSFYNNEISEKSEIFDDQFSVERPDGSNFTLKIRSTKLEDSAMYFCASNIGVGTEAFFGQGTRLTVV.